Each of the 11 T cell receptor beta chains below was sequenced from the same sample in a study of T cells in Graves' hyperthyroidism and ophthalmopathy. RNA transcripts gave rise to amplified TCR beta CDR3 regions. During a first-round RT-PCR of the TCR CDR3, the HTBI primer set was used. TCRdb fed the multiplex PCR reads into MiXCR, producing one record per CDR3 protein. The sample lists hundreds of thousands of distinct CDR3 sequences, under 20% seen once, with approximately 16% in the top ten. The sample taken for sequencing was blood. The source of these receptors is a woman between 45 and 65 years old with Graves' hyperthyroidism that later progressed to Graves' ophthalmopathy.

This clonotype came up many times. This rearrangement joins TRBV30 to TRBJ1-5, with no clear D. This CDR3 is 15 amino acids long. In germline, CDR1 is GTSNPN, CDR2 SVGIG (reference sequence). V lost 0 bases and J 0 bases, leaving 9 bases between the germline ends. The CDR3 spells CAWSVGVHSNQPQHF. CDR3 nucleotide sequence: TGTGCCTGGAGTGTAGGTGTTCATAGCAATCAGCCCCAGCATTTT.

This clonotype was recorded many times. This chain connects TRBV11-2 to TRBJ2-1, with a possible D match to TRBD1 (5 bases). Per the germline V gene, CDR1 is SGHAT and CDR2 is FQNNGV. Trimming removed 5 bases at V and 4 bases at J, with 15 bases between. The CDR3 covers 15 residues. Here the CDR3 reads CASSPWVGEYNEQFF. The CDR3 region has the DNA TGTGCCAGCAGCCCCTGGGTAGGGGAATACAATGAGCAGTTCTTC.

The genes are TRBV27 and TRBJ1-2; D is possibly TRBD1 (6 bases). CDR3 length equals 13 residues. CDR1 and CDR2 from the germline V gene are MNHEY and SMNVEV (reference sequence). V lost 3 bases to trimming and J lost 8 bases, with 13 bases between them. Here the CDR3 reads CASSFWGAKGYTF. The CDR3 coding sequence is TGTGCCAGCAGTTTTTGGGGGGCGAAAGGCTACACCTTC.

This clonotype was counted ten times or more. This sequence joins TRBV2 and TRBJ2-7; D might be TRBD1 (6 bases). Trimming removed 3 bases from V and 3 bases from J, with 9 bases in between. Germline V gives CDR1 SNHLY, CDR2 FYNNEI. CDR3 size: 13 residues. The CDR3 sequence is CASSETGIYEQYF. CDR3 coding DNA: TGTGCCAGCAGTGAGACAGGAATCTACGAGCAGTACTTC.

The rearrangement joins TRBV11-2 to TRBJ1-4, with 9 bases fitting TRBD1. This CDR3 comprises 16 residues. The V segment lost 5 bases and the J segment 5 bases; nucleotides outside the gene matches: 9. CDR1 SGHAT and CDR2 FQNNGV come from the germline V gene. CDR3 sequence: CASSPRQTGGNEKLFF. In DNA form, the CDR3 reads TGTGCCAGCAGCCCCCGCCAAACAGGGGGCAATGAAAAACTGTTTTTT.

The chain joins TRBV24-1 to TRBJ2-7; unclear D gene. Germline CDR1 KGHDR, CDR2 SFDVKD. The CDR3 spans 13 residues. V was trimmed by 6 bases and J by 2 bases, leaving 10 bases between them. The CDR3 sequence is CATSPGPTYEQYF. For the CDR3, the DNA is TGTGCCACCAGTCCCGGGCCAACCTACGAGCAGTACTTC.

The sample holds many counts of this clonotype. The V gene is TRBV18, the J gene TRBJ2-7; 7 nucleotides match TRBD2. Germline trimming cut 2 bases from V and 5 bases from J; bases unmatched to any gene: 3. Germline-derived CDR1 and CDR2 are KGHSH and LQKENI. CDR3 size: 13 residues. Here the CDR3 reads CASSPGGVDEQYF. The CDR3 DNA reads TGTGCCAGCTCACCAGGGGGGGTCGACGAGCAGTACTTC.

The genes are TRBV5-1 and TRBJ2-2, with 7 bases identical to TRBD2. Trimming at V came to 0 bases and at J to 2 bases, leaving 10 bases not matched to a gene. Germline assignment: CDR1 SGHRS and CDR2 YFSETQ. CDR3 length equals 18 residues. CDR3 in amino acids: CASSLARQRLANTGELFF. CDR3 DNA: TGCGCCAGCAGCTTGGCCCGCCAGAGACTAGCTAACACCGGGGAGCTGTTTTTT.

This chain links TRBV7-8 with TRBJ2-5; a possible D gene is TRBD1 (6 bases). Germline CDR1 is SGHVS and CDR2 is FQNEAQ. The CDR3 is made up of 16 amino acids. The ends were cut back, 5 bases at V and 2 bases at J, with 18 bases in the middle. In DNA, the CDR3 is TGTGCCAGCAGCCCAAACCCCGGGACACTACAAGAGACCCAGTACTTC. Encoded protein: CASSPNPGTLQETQYF.

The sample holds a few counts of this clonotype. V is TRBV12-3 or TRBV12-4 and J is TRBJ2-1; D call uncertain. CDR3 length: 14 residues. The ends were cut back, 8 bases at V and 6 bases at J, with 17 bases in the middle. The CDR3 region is CASVDTSYVNEQFF. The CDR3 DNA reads TGTGCCAGCGTTGACACTTCTTACGTCAATGAGCAGTTCTTC.

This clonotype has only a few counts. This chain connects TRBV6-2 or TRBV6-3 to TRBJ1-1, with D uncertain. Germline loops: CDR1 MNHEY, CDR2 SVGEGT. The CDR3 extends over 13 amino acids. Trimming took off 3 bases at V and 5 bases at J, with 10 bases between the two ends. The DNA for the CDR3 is TGTGCCAGCAGTTATGCCAAGGGAACTGAAGCTTTCTTT. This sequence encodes CASSYAKGTEAFF.